This T cell receptor beta chain is drawn from a study of blood T cell repertoires in COVID-19. Libraries were prepared by immunoSEQ multiplex PCR; TCRdb keeps only in-frame clonotypes and omits some of them. The sample has about 140,000 clones, around nine tenths seen once. V shed 5 bases and J shed 2 bases, with 10 bases lying between them. The CDR3 contains 14 residues. Looked up from germline, CDR1 is LNHDA and CDR2 is SQIVND (reference sequence). The chain employs TRBV19 and TRBJ2-1; D might be TRBD2 (6 bases). Sequencing was performed on peripheral blood. The source is a woman between 45 and 65 years old with active or convalescent COVID-19. CDR3 nucleotide sequence: TGTGCCAGTAGTCGGGACTTGGCCTACAATGAGCAGTTCTTC. The encoded protein is CASSRDLAYNEQFF.